One and the same sample provided the 27 T cell receptor beta chains below, sequenced in a study of shared clonotypes between healthy human individuals. The protocol was immunoSEQ multiplex PCR, while the TCRdb copy is restricted to in-frame clones and leaves out a portion. Of about 460,000 clones in the sample, 75% to 80% were seen once. Sequences were obtained from PBMCs. All receptors come from a woman in her forties in good health. Some clones in this sample may be carry-over from other donors' samples.

V and J are TRBV29-1 and TRBJ2-2; TRBD2 is a possible D gene (6 bases). Germline V CDR1 and CDR2: SQVTM, ANQGSEA. V was shortened by 0 bases and J by 6 bases, with 8 bases between the two germline ends. The length of the CDR3 is 13 residues. Here the CDR3 reads CSVEETSPGELFF. The CDR3 DNA is TGCAGCGTTGAAGAGACTAGTCCCGGGGAGCTGTTTTTT.

The rearrangement links TRBV5-1 to TRBJ1-5, with 8 bases identical to TRBD1. Germline assignment: CDR1 SGHRS and CDR2 YFSETQ. CDR3 length: 14 residues. With 4 bases clipped from V and 4 bases from J, the junction kept 4 bases outside the gene matches. The CDR3 sequence: CASSPGTGNQPQHF. As DNA, the CDR3 is TGCGCCAGCAGCCCCGGGACAGGAAATCAGCCCCAGCATTTT.

The chain carries TRBV29-1 and TRBJ2-3; D perhaps matches TRBD2 (5 bases). CDR1 is SQVTM, CDR2 ANQGSEA, per germline. V was cut by 0 bases and J by 11 bases, with 15 bases left in between. The CDR3 extends over 13 amino acids. The CDR3 region is CSVEDRLVAGQYF. The CDR3 nucleotides are TGCAGCGTTGAAGATCGGTTGGTGGCGGGGCAGTATTTT.

There are many counts of this clone. The chain has TRBV12-5 and TRBJ2-5, with 10 bases lining up with TRBD2. V gave up 1 base and J gave up 2 bases; unmatched junction bases: 4. The CDR3 contains 16 residues. Germline loops: CDR1 LGHNT, CDR2 FRNRAP. CDR3 sequence: CASGLASGRFQETQYF. DNA of the CDR3: TGTGCTAGTGGTTTGGCTAGCGGGAGATTTCAAGAGACCCAGTACTTC.

The J gene is TRBJ1-5, the V gene TRBV11-2; D not resolved. In germline, CDR1 is SGHAT, CDR2 FQNNGV. V was clipped by 0 bases and J by 3 bases, with 9 bases between them. The CDR3 is 15 amino acids. The CDR3 DNA sequence: TGTGCCAGCAGCTTAGATGGGCTGCCCAATCAGCCCCAGCATTTT. It specifies CASSLDGLPNQPQHF.

V is TRBV19 and J is TRBJ1-2; D is possibly TRBD1 (6 bases). V lost 7 bases, J lost 4 bases, and 13 bases lay in between. CDR1 is LNHDA, CDR2 SQIVND, per germline (reference sequence). The CDR3 covers 13 residues. In DNA, the CDR3 is TGTGCCAGTACCGTGGGACAAGCCTATGGCTACACCTTC. It specifies CASTVGQAYGYTF.

J is TRBJ1-3 and V is TRBV19; no firm D call. CDR3 size: 15 residues. Per germline, CDR1 LNHDA and CDR2 SQIVND (reference sequence). V was shortened by 9 bases and J by 0 bases, with 15 bases between the two germline ends. The CDR3 DNA follows: TGTGCCAGCAGTCTGACCTCGGACTCTGGAAACACCATATATTTT. Its translation: CASSLTSDSGNTIYF.

CDR3 residues: CASSPGRSRSYEQYF. For the CDR3, the DNA is TGTGCCAGCAGCCCGGGACGGTCTCGATCCTACGAGCAGTACTTC. V is TRBV7-2 and J is TRBJ2-7; D is possibly TRBD1 or TRBD2 (5 bases each). CDR3 length equals 15 residues. CDR1 and CDR2 (germline): SGHTA, FQGNSA. V lost 5 bases to trimming and J lost 1 base, with 15 bases between them.

This sequence joins TRBV27 and TRBJ2-1, with 12 bases aligning to TRBD2. Germline-derived CDR1 and CDR2 are MNHEY and SMNVEV (reference sequence). The CDR3 covers 18 residues. The V gene end was trimmed by 5 bases and the J gene end by 0 bases; junction bases not matched to a gene: 8. The CDR3 here is CASSRRATSGSSYNEQFF. CDR3 nucleotide sequence: TGTGCCAGCAGTCGGCGAGCGACTAGCGGGAGCTCCTACAATGAGCAGTTCTTC.

This clone was counted between two and nine times. The V call is TRBV2, the J call TRBJ1-1, with D unclear. The CDR3 spans 8 residues. The germline CDR1 and CDR2 sequences are SNHLY and FYNNEI. Trimming cost V 6 bases and J 13 bases, with 6 bases left between them. The CDR3 loop is CASSHNFF. CDR3 DNA: TGTGCCAGCAGCCACAATTTCTTT. Drawing the rest from reference TRBV2 and TRBJ1-1, the complete variable domain is EPEVTQTPSHQVTQMGQEVILRCVPISNHLYFYWYRQILGQKVEFLVSFYNNEISEKSEIFDDQFSVERPDGSNFTLKIRSTKLEDSAMYFCASSHNFFGQGTRLTVV.

J is TRBJ1-2 and V is TRBV5-6, with a weak D call TRBD1 (6 bases). The CDR3 is 14 amino acids. The germline CDR1 and CDR2 sequences are SGHDT and YYEEEE. V was clipped by 4 bases and J by 4 bases, with 14 bases between them. CDR3 coding DNA: TGTGCCAGCAGCCCGGGGGCGGACAGCTATGGCTACACCTTC. It translates to CASSPGADSYGYTF.

The rearrangement links TRBV28 to TRBJ2-7; either TRBD1 or TRBD2 may fit D (5 bases each). The V gene's germline CDR1 is MDHEN and CDR2 SYDVKM. V gave up 7 bases and J gave up 2 bases, with 12 bases separating them. The CDR3 spans 13 residues. The chain's CDR3 is CASTRWGTYEQYF. Here the CDR3 DNA reads TGTGCCAGCACCAGGTGGGGGACCTACGAGCAGTACTTC.

Concerning this clone itself: A far larger clone lies a single base away; this is likely a read error. The chain is built from TRBV30 and TRBJ2-2, with 12 positions matching TRBD2. The CDR3 has 16 residues. Germline loops: CDR1 GTSNPN, CDR2 SVGIG (reference sequence). The CDR3 sequence is CAWTGLAGSDTGELLF. The CDR3 coding sequence is TGTGCCTGGACAGGACTAGCGGGATCGGACACCGGGGAGCTGCTTTTT.

This sequence joins TRBV27 and TRBJ2-1; D gene unclear. Trimming cost V 4 bases and J 8 bases, with 9 bases left between them. Germline CDR1 reads MNHEY; CDR2 reads SMNVEV (reference sequence). This CDR3 is built from 12 residues. In DNA, the CDR3 is TGTGCCAGCAGTTCCCGGACCTATGAGCAGTTCTTC. As protein: CASSSRTYEQFF.

As concerns this clone: Within the sample, other DNA sequences also encode this same CDR3. CDR3 DNA: TGTGCCAGCAGGCGCCAGGGTAGCAATCAGCCCCAGCATTTT. As protein: CASRRQGSNQPQHF. The chain has TRBV28 and TRBJ1-5, with D tentatively TRBD1 (5 bases). This CDR3 comprises 14 residues. Between the trimmed V and J ends, which lost 6 bases and 0 bases, there was a span of 9 bases. Germline lookup yields CDR1 MDHEN and CDR2 SYDVKM.

This chain connects TRBV2 to TRBJ2-1; a weak D match, TRBD2 (6 bases). The CDR3 is 12 amino acids. The V and J ends lost 7 bases and 6 bases respectively, with 10 bases between them. Germline CDR1 is SNHLY and CDR2 is FYNNEI. CDR3 region: CASKGSGNEQFF. In nucleotides, the CDR3 is TGTGCCAGCAAAGGTAGCGGCAATGAGCAGTTCTTC.

V gene TRBV19 combines with J gene TRBJ1-4; no firm D call. Trimming left V 10 bases short and J 5 bases short, with 14 bases between. Germline V gene sequence: CDR1 LNHDA, CDR2 SQIVND (reference sequence). The CDR3 extends over 13 amino acids. The CDR3 DNA is TGTGCCACATCCGGTTCAGGAAATGAAAAACTGTTTTTT. It yields the protein CATSGSGNEKLFF.

The chain uses TRBV18 and TRBJ1-4; tentatively, D is TRBD1 (5 bases). The length of the CDR3 is 16 residues. From germline, CDR1 is KGHSH and CDR2 LQKENI. V lost 0 bases and J 8 bases, leaving 16 bases between the germline ends. The CDR3 DNA reads TGTGCCAGCTCACCACCCCCGGCAGGGCGAGGGGAAAAACTGTTTTTT. Translating it yields CASSPPPAGRGEKLFF.

The CDR3 protein is CASSPWDQRDRETQYF. CDR3 nucleotides: TGTGCCAGCTCACCCTGGGACCAGAGGGATAGGGAGACCCAGTACTTC. The chain couples TRBV18 to TRBJ2-5, with D perhaps assigned TRBD1 or TRBD2 (5 bases each). Germline CDR1 is KGHSH and CDR2 is LQKENI. Trimming removed 3 bases from V and 5 bases from J, with 19 bases in between. The CDR3 runs 16 residues.

The chain combines TRBV30 with TRBJ2-7; 11 positions match TRBD2. J gave up 6 bases and V 1 base, and 5 bases lay outside the gene matches. There are 14 residues in the CDR3. Germline values: CDR1 GTSNPN, CDR2 SVGIG (reference sequence). In nucleotides, the CDR3 is TGTGCCTGGAGTGGGTTAGCGGGAGGGGGCGAGCAGTACTTC. This encodes CAWSGLAGGGEQYF.

The chain recombines TRBV7-9 with TRBJ2-1; D is tentatively TRBD1 or TRBD2 (5 bases each). Per the germline V gene, CDR1 is SEHNR and CDR2 is FQNEAQ (reference sequence). This CDR3 region has 11 residues. V shed 3 bases and J shed 11 bases, with 8 bases lying between them. The CDR3 DNA follows: TGTGCCAGCAGCTTTCGGGACCAGCAGTTCTTC. Translated: CASSFRDQQFF.

This rearrangement joins TRBV7-9 to TRBJ2-1, with 10 bases that match TRBD2. Trimming at V came to 5 bases and at J to 4 bases, leaving 2 bases not matched to a gene. Germline V gene data show CDR1 as SEHNR and CDR2 as FQNEAQ (reference sequence). The CDR3 sequence is 14 residues long. CDR3 loop: CASSTSGAYNEQFF. The DNA for the CDR3 is TGTGCCAGCAGCACTAGCGGGGCATACAATGAGCAGTTCTTC.

This chain connects TRBV6-1 to TRBJ1-1; D gene unclear. CDR3 size: 11 residues. V lost 2 bases and J lost 9, with 7 bases in between. Germline V gene data show CDR1 as MNHNS and CDR2 as SASEGT. CDR3 in amino acids: CASSESRQAFF. In DNA, the CDR3 is TGTGCCAGCAGTGAATCGCGTCAAGCTTTCTTT.

A note on this clone: With a much larger clone just one base away, this may be a read error. This chain uses TRBV5-8 with TRBJ2-7; D gene ambiguous. This CDR3 contains 16 residues. Germline V gene data show CDR1 as SGHTS and CDR2 as YDEGEE. The CDR3 region has the DNA TGTGCCAGCAGCTTGTTATCGGGCTCCTACACTTACGGGCAGTACTTC. It yields the protein CASSLLSGSYTYGQYF.

The V gene is TRBV4-3, the J gene TRBJ1-4; tentatively, D is TRBD1 (6 bases). The CDR3 length is 18 residues. Deletions cut 4 bases from V and 0 bases from J, with 18 bases between. Per the germline V gene, CDR1 is LGHNA and CDR2 is YSLEER. The CDR3 DNA sequence: TGCGCCAGCAGCCGCGTACCGGGACACCTAACAACTAATGAAAAACTGTTTTTT. This sequence encodes CASSRVPGHLTTNEKLFF.

This chain links TRBV27 with TRBJ2-2; D uncertain. The CDR3 runs 14 residues. Germline loops: CDR1 MNHEY, CDR2 SMNVEV (reference sequence). Trimming took off 2 bases at V and 3 bases at J, with 7 bases between the two ends. For the CDR3, the DNA is TGTGCCAGCAGTTTAACTACGTACACCGGGGAGCTGTTTTTT. It specifies CASSLTTYTGELFF.

The chain is built from TRBV11-2 and TRBJ2-7; D not resolved. The ends were cut back, 6 bases at V and 3 bases at J, with 18 bases in the middle. CDR1 is SGHAT, CDR2 FQNNGV, per germline. The CDR3 has 15 amino acids. CDR3 region: CASSSRVAVNYEQYF. Here the CDR3 DNA reads TGTGCCAGCAGTTCCCGGGTAGCCGTTAACTACGAGCAGTACTTC.